This TCR beta chain stems from a study of blood T cell repertoires in COVID-19. Across the study: Sample material is recorded as cDNA or gDNA derived from T cells, B-cell-depleted T cells, or PBMCs.

Trimming took 4 bases from V and 2 from J, leaving 11 bases between them. The CDR3 is 14 residues long. The V gene's germline CDR1 is MDHEN and CDR2 SYDVKM. Here immunoSEQ multiplex PCR was the method, and the copy in TCRdb shows in-frame clones only, minus some. In the table there are over 15,000 clones, just under 90% of which are singletons. Material: peripheral blood. The receptor comes from a human donor in a cohort sampled during active COVID-19. This chain connects TRBV28 to TRBJ1-1, with D maybe TRBD1 (6 bases). Written as DNA, the CDR3 is TGTGCCAGCAGTTCCGGACAGCGAAACACTGAAGCTTTCTTT. Its translation: CASSSGQRNTEAFF.